Below, 30 T cell receptor beta chains from the same sample are listed, as sequenced in a study of blood T cell repertoires in COVID-19. The table came from immunoSEQ multiplex PCR; TCRdb's copy has only in-frame clones and leaves some out. Altogether 200,000 to 250,000 clones are present, around 85% being singletons, with the ten largest covering 5.1%. Sequenced material: peripheral blood. The receptors come from a man aged 50-59 years with COVID-19, enrolled during active disease.

This clone occurred a few times. The chain joins TRBV4-2 to TRBJ1-6; D is ambiguous. Per germline, CDR1 LGHNA and CDR2 YNFKEQ. The CDR3 loop spans 15 amino acids. Trimming took off 3 bases at V and 5 bases at J, with 11 bases between the two ends. As DNA, the CDR3 is TGTGCCAGCAGCCAGAGCAGGCGAGATAATTCACCCCTCCACTTT. Encoded protein: CASSQSRRDNSPLHF.

The CDR3 spells CASSLGQAAIGNIQYF. The CDR3 DNA reads as TGTGCCAGCAGCTTAGGACAGGCCGCAATCGGAAACATTCAGTACTTC. The rearrangement uses TRBV11-2 and TRBJ2-4; TRBD1 is a possible D gene (6 bases). CDR3 size: 16 residues. V lost 1 base to trimming and J lost 6 bases, with 16 bases between them. Germline lookup yields CDR1 SGHAT and CDR2 FQNNGV.

This chain joins TRBV3-1 (or the pseudogene TRBV3-2) and TRBJ2-3; the match to TRBD2 covers 8 bases. The J segment lost 3 bases and the V segment lost 3 bases, leaving 8 bases of the junction unmatched. CDR1 and CDR2 (germline): LGHDT, YNNKEL (reference sequence). The CDR3 loop spans 16 amino acids. The CDR3 is CASSHEPGLVTDTQYF. CDR3 sequence (DNA): TGTGCCAGCAGCCACGAGCCGGGACTAGTGACAGATACGCAGTATTTT.

V gene TRBV3-1 (or the pseudogene TRBV3-2) combines with J gene TRBJ2-3, with 15 bases lining up with TRBD2. J gave up 3 bases and V 4 bases, and 8 bases lay outside the gene matches. CDR3 length: 18 residues. CDR1 is LGHDT, CDR2 YNNKEL, per germline (reference sequence). CDR3 amino acids: CASSPSLGLAGGTDTQYF. The CDR3 nucleotides are TGTGCCAGCAGCCCTAGCCTGGGACTAGCGGGGGGAACAGATACGCAGTATTTT.

This rearrangement joins TRBV2 to TRBJ1-4; D possibly corresponds to TRBD1 (6 bases). The CDR3 is made up of 15 amino acids. V shed 6 bases and J shed 0 bases, with 11 bases lying between them. Germline V gives CDR1 SNHLY, CDR2 FYNNEI. The CDR3 region has the DNA TGTGCCAGCAGGGACAGATCTGCAACTAATGAAAAACTGTTTTTT. It encodes CASRDRSATNEKLFF.

The chain recombines TRBV6-5 with TRBJ1-2, with TRBD1 as a possible D gene (5 bases). Trimming cost V 0 bases and J 4 bases, with 12 bases left between them. Germline CDR1 reads MNHEY; CDR2 reads SVGAGI. The length of the CDR3 is 15 residues. This CDR3 is CASSYSATVIYGYTF. As DNA, the CDR3 is TGTGCCAGCAGTTACTCCGCGACAGTCATCTATGGCTACACCTTC.

This clone has only one observation. The chain links TRBV28 to TRBJ2-5; no definite D call. V dropped 6 bases and J dropped 7 bases, with 9 bases sitting between them. The CDR3 contains 11 residues. CDR1 is MDHEN, CDR2 SYDVKM, per germline. Here the CDR3 reads CASSHRGTQYF. The CDR3 DNA sequence: TGTGCCAGCAGCCACCGAGGGACCCAGTACTTC.

The V and J genes are TRBV5-8 and TRBJ2-5; D gene unclear. The V end was cut by 0 bases, the J end by 2 bases, with 8 bases between. The CDR3 runs to 14 residues. Per the germline V gene, CDR1 is SGHTS and CDR2 is YDEGEE. The CDR3 DNA is TGTGCCAGCAGCTTGGTAGTCTCACAAGAGACCCAGTACTTC. It specifies CASSLVVSQETQYF.

The chain recombines TRBV9 with TRBJ1-3; 9 bases map to TRBD1. Trimming took 4 bases from V and 1 from J; bases not matched to a gene: 9. Germline CDR1 is SGDLS and CDR2 is YYNGEE. The CDR3 has 17 residues. The chain's CDR3 is CASSTTTGGASGNTIYF. The DNA of the CDR3 is TGTGCCAGCAGCACAACAACAGGGGGCGCTTCTGGAAACACCATATATTTT. The full variable domain, completed using reference TRBV9 and TRBJ1-3, is DSGVTQTPKHLITATGQRVTLRCSPRSGDLSVYWYQQSLDQGLQFLIQYYNGEERAKGNILERFSAQQFPDLHSELNLSSLELGDSALYFCASSTTTGGASGNTIYFGEGSWLTVV.

This clone was observed a single time. This chain joins TRBV7-9 and TRBJ1-1; 11 nucleotides align to TRBD1. J lost 4 bases, V lost 6 bases, and 7 bases had no gene match. Per germline, CDR1 SEHNR and CDR2 FQNEAQ (reference sequence). The CDR3 covers 15 residues. The CDR3 coding sequence is TGTGCCAGCAGACCCGGGACAGGGGGGGCCACTGAAGCTTTCTTT. Translating gives CASRPGTGGATEAFF.

The rearrangement uses TRBV5-1 and TRBJ2-7, with D maybe TRBD1 (5 bases). V was trimmed by 0 bases and J by 2 bases, leaving 15 bases between them. CDR1 is SGHRS and CDR2 is YFSETQ in the germline V gene. The CDR3 covers 16 residues. Here the CDR3 reads CASSLGGGHLTYEQYF. The CDR3 DNA is TGCGCCAGCAGCTTGGGAGGTGGACACTTGACCTACGAGCAGTACTTC.

There are a few counts of this clone. The chain has TRBV9 and TRBJ1-6, with D possibly TRBD1 on 5 matching bases. Germline assignment: CDR1 SGDLS and CDR2 YYNGEE. This CDR3 region has 15 residues. Trimming took 1 base from V and 10 from J, leaving 15 bases between them. DNA for the CDR3: TGTGCCAGCAGCGTATTGGAGGGGTTCGGATCACCCCTCCACTTT. Protein product: CASSVLEGFGSPLHF.

The genes are TRBV10-1 and TRBJ1-4; D remains ambiguous. Germline assignment: CDR1 WNHNN and CDR2 SYGVQD (reference sequence). V was pared by 11 bases and J by 4 bases, with 11 bases between. CDR3 size: 12 residues. This CDR3 reads CAAGLFNEKLFF. The CDR3 bases are TGCGCCGCCGGGTTGTTTAATGAAAAACTGTTTTTT.

This chain connects TRBV4-1 to TRBJ1-1; TRBD1 matches 10 bases. V lost 1 base, J lost 5 bases, and 4 bases stayed unmatched. Germline CDR1 is MGHRA and CDR2 is YSYEKL. This CDR3 has 15 amino acids. In DNA form, the CDR3 reads TGCGCCAGCAGCCAAGTGGACAGGGGGAAAACTGAAGCTTTCTTT. Protein sequence: CASSQVDRGKTEAFF.

V is TRBV7-3 and J is TRBJ2-3, with D possibly being TRBD2 (5 bases). This CDR3 spans 16 amino acids. Trimming removed 5 bases at V and 0 bases at J, with 15 bases between. Germline-derived CDR1 and CDR2 are SGHTA and FQGTGA. The CDR3 is CASSPFSGSSTDTQYF. The CDR3 DNA is TGTGCCAGCAGCCCTTTCTCGGGGTCTAGCACAGATACGCAGTATTTT.

The rearrangement joins TRBV4-3 to TRBJ2-5; D possibly corresponds to TRBD1 (6 bases). The CDR3 consists of 15 residues. Germline V CDR1 and CDR2: LGHNA, YSLEER. Trimming stripped 1 base from V and 4 bases from J, with 13 bases between. The CDR3 DNA is TGCGCCAGCAGCCAAGTCGAGGGGGAAGGAGAGACCCAGTACTTC. It specifies CASSQVEGEGETQYF.

This chain joins TRBV7-2 and TRBJ2-7; 8 positions match TRBD2. There are 16 residues in the CDR3. The V segment lost 0 bases and the J segment 0 bases; nucleotides outside the gene matches: 4. Germline assignment: CDR1 SGHTA and CDR2 FQGNSA. CDR3 amino acids: CASSLAASGLSYEQYF. The CDR3 nucleotides read TGTGCCAGCAGCTTAGCGGCTAGCGGGCTCTCCTACGAGCAGTACTTC. Together with reference TRBV7-2 and TRBJ2-7, the CDR3 gives the full variable domain: GAGVSQSPSNKVTEKGKDVELRCDPISGHTALYWYRQSLGQGLEFLIYFQGNSAPDKSGLPSDRFSAERTGGSVSTLTIQRTQQEDSAVYLCASSLAASGLSYEQYFGPGTRLTVT.

The V call is TRBV6-5, the J call TRBJ1-3, with D uncertain. V lost 5 bases, J lost 9 bases, and 14 bases lay in between. The CDR3 runs to 13 residues. The germline V gene has CDR1 MNHEY and CDR2 SVGAGI. CDR3 sequence (DNA): TGTGCCAGCAGTCCGGAGGCATTAGGCACCATATATTTT. Encoded protein: CASSPEALGTIYF.

The chain uses TRBV3-1 (or the pseudogene TRBV3-2) and TRBJ2-1; 9 nucleotides match TRBD2. The CDR3 extends over 15 amino acids. Germline trimming cut 4 bases from V and 2 bases from J; bases unmatched to any gene: 3. The V gene's germline CDR1 is LGHDT and CDR2 YNNKEL (reference sequence). As DNA, the CDR3 is TGTGCCAGCAGCCTTAGCGGGGGACCCTACAATGAGCAGTTCTTC. Its translation is CASSLSGGPYNEQFF.

The chain combines TRBV9 with TRBJ2-1; maybe TRBD1 (6 bases). V shed 3 bases and J shed 0 bases, with 7 bases lying between them. The length of the CDR3 is 14 residues. Germline V gives CDR1 SGDLS, CDR2 YYNGEE. CDR3 nucleotide sequence: TGTGCCAGCAGCGCCAGGGGCTCCTACAATGAGCAGTTCTTC. Protein: CASSARGSYNEQFF.

The rearrangement joins TRBV9 to TRBJ2-3, with a possible D match to TRBD2 (6 bases). Germline CDR1 is SGDLS and CDR2 is YYNGEE. Trimming pared 0 bases from V and 3 bases from J, leaving 11 bases between. The CDR3 spans 15 residues. In DNA form, the CDR3 reads TGTGCCAGCAGCGTAGCCCCGGAGGGGACAGATACGCAGTATTTT. Amino acid sequence: CASSVAPEGTDTQYF.

The table lists this clone with a few counts. The chain links TRBV10-3 to TRBJ1-2; D is possibly TRBD1 (5 bases). CDR3 length equals 11 residues. The V end was cut by 11 bases, the J end by 4 bases, with 11 bases between. Per the germline V gene, CDR1 is ENHRY and CDR2 is SYGVKD. CDR3 coding DNA: TGTGCCGTTGGGGGGGGCTATGGCTACACCTTC. It encodes CAVGGGYGYTF.

The chain joins TRBV5-1 to TRBJ1-2; D remains ambiguous. From germline, CDR1 is SGHRS and CDR2 YFSETQ. The V end was cut by 2 bases, the J end by 8 bases, with 13 bases between. The CDR3 is 13 amino acids. The CDR3 protein is CASSLQPPGGYTF. The CDR3 DNA reads as TGCGCCAGCAGCTTACAGCCCCCGGGGGGCTACACCTTC.

This clone has only a few counts. This chain uses TRBV12-3 or TRBV12-4 with TRBJ2-2; D is perhaps TRBD2 (6 bases). V was shortened by 7 bases and J by 6 bases, with 12 bases between the two germline ends. The CDR3 totals 13 residues. CDR3 in amino acids: CASTVWGAGELFF. CDR3 coding DNA: TGTGCCAGCACCGTGTGGGGGGCCGGGGAGCTGTTTTTT.

This clone was found a few times. This sequence joins TRBV18 and TRBJ1-1; D not certain. Germline V lookup: CDR1 KGHSH, CDR2 LQKENI. The CDR3 loop spans 15 amino acids. The V end lost 6 bases, the J end lost 5 bases, and 19 bases lay between the germline ends. CDR3 residues: CASSLFGGRETEAFF. The CDR3 region has the DNA TGTGCCAGCTCTCTCTTTGGAGGAAGGGAAACTGAAGCTTTCTTT. The variable domain in full, with the rest retrieved from reference TRBV18 and TRBJ1-1, is NAGVMQNPRHLVRRRGQEARLRCSPMKGHSHVYWYRQLPEEGLKFMVYLQKENIIDESGMPKERFSAEFPKEGPSILRIQQVVRGDSAAYFCASSLFGGRETEAFFGQGTRLTVV.

The chain couples TRBV28 to TRBJ2-7; 8 bases agree with TRBD1. V was clipped by 3 bases and J by 4 bases; unmatched bases: 8. The germline CDR1 and CDR2 sequences are MDHEN and SYDVKM. This CDR3 comprises 15 residues. CDR3 loop: CASSLSQGARYEQYF. The CDR3 DNA follows: TGTGCCAGCAGTTTGTCGCAGGGGGCGAGGTACGAGCAGTACTTC.

The CDR3 DNA is TGTGCCAGCAGCCTAACAGGGGGCGATCAGCCCCAGCATTTT. Its translation: CASSLTGGDQPQHF. This chain joins TRBV14 and TRBJ1-5, with 9 positions matching TRBD1. The germline gives CDR1 SGHDN, CDR2 FVKESK. Unmatched junction bases numbered 3, after V lost 4 bases and J lost 5 bases. The CDR3 is 14 amino acids.

The chain employs TRBV6-4 and TRBJ2-1, with 9 nucleotides matching TRBD1. CDR3 length equals 16 residues. Germline CDR1 is MRHNA and CDR2 is SNTAGT. V lost 6 bases, J lost 1 base, and 7 bases stayed unmatched. Here the CDR3 DNA reads TGTGCCAGCAGAGGGACAGGGTCAGGGTCCTACAATGAGCAGTTCTTC. Translating gives CASRGTGSGSYNEQFF.

V is TRBV4-2 and J is TRBJ2-3, with D perhaps matching TRBD2 (6 bases). Germline assignment: CDR1 LGHNA and CDR2 YNFKEQ. V gave up 3 bases and J gave up 5 bases, with 12 bases separating them. The length of the CDR3 is 14 residues. CDR3 sequence: CASSHPAGKDTQYF. The CDR3 DNA reads TGTGCCAGCAGCCACCCGGCGGGGAAAGATACGCAGTATTTT.

The chain uses TRBV9 and TRBJ1-2; TRBD1 matches 7 bases. With V trimmed by 7 bases and J by 6 bases, 9 bases remained unmatched. CDR1 is SGDLS, CDR2 YYNGEE, per germline. This CDR3 has 13 residues. CDR3 bases: TGTGCCAGCGACTCGGGACAGTCTGATGGCTACACCTTC. It specifies CASDSGQSDGYTF. Together with reference TRBV9 and TRBJ1-2, the CDR3 gives the full variable domain: DSGVTQTPKHLITATGQRVTLRCSPRSGDLSVYWYQQSLDQGLQFLIQYYNGEERAKGNILERFSAQQFPDLHSELNLSSLELGDSALYFCASDSGQSDGYTFGSGTRLTVV.